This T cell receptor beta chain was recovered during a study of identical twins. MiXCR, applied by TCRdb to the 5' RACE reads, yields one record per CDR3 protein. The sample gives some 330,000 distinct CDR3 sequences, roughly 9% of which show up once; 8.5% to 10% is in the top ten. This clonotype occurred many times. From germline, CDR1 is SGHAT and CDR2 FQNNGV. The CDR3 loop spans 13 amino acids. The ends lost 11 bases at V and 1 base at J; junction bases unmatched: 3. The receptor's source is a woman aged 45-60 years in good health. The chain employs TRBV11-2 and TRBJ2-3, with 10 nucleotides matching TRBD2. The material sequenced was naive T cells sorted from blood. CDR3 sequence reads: CAGGLAGTDTQYF. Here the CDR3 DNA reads TGTGCCGGCGGACTAGCGGGCACAGATACGCAGTATTTT.